The 10 T cell receptor beta chains presented below share a single source sample, sequenced in a study of breast tumors, draining lymph nodes, adjacent tissues. TCRdb passed the multiplex PCR reads through MiXCR, listing each CDR3 protein once. The table includes roughly 16,000 distinct CDR3 sequences, about 60% detected once. The material sequenced was tumor-adjacent breast tissue. The receptors were gathered from a female donor with breast cancer. Some clones in this sample may be carry-over from other donors' samples.

The CDR3 DNA reads TGCAGTGCTTGGGCCCGGGACAAAGACTACGAGCAGTACTTC. Protein product: CSAWARDKDYEQYF. The genes are TRBV20-1 and TRBJ2-7; a possible D gene is TRBD1 (6 bases). Germline assignment: CDR1 DFQATT and CDR2 SNEGSKA (reference sequence). The CDR3 contains 14 residues. V was shortened by 5 bases and J by 3 bases, with 17 bases between the two germline ends.

This clonotype came up once. The chain combines TRBV2 with TRBJ1-5; 7 bases are shared with TRBD1. The length of the CDR3 is 14 residues. The germline V gene encodes CDR1 SNHLY and CDR2 FYNNEI. Trimming removed 6 bases from V and 2 bases from J; junction bases left unmatched: 4. CDR3 nucleotide sequence: TGTGCCAGCAGCCCCACAGGGGGCAATCAGCCCCAGCATTTT. It specifies CASSPTGGNQPQHF.

The table lists this clonotype with a count of one. The chain joins TRBV7-2 to TRBJ1-6; D is perhaps TRBD1 (5 bases). The CDR3 sequence is 15 residues long. Germline V gene sequence: CDR1 SGHTA, CDR2 FQGNSA. V was trimmed by 0 bases and J by 7 bases, leaving 10 bases between them. The CDR3 spells CASSLAGTINSPLHF. The CDR3 DNA reads TGTGCCAGCAGCTTAGCGGGGACGATCAATTCACCCCTCCACTTT.

This chain uses TRBV7-9 with TRBJ2-1, with a tentative D call TRBD1 (5 bases). The CDR3 covers 16 residues. V was shortened by 5 bases and J by 5 bases, with 19 bases between the two germline ends. The V gene's germline CDR1 is SEHNR and CDR2 FQNEAQ (reference sequence). For the CDR3, the DNA is TGTGCCAGCAGCCCATCGACAGACGCAATTCACAATGAGCAGTTCTTC. The encoded protein is CASSPSTDAIHNEQFF.

The gene calls are TRBV2 and TRBJ1-2, with D uncertain. The germline CDR1 and CDR2 sequences are SNHLY and FYNNEI. This CDR3 comprises 13 residues. Trimming removed 8 bases from V and 4 bases from J, with 14 bases in between. This chain's CDR3 is CASGKVISYGYTF. The CDR3 coding sequence is TGTGCCAGCGGAAAGGTTATTAGCTATGGCTACACCTTC.

V gene TRBV7-9 combines with J gene TRBJ2-5; D perhaps matches TRBD1 (5 bases). Trimming cost V 2 bases and J 2 bases, with 9 bases left between them. Germline V lookup: CDR1 SEHNR, CDR2 FQNEAQ (reference sequence). The CDR3 has 14 amino acids. The CDR3 protein is CASSLSGRQETQYF. DNA of the CDR3: TGTGCCAGCAGCTTATCAGGGCGGCAAGAGACCCAGTACTTC.

The chain couples TRBV14 to TRBJ2-3; perhaps D is TRBD1 or TRBD2 (5 bases each). The CDR3 totals 17 residues. Germline lookup yields CDR1 SGHDN and CDR2 FVKESK. Trimming cost V 1 base and J 3 bases, with 17 bases left between them. The CDR3 DNA reads TGTGCCAGCAGCCAAGTCGAGGGGAGAGTTAAGACAGATACGCAGTATTTT. Its translation is CASSQVEGRVKTDTQYF. The full variable domain, in which reference TRBV14 and TRBJ2-3 provide the parts outside the CDR3, is EAGVTQFPSHSVIEKGQTVTLRCDPISGHDNLYWYRRVMGKEIKFLLHFVKESKQDESGMPNNRFLAERTGGTYSTLKVQPAELEDSGVYFCASSQVEGRVKTDTQYFGPGTRLTVL.

To note about this clonotype: The junction departs from germline at one end; a sequencing error may be responsible. The chain combines TRBV7-8 with TRBJ2-7, with D unresolved. Germline V lookup: CDR1 SGHVS, CDR2 FQNEAQ. The CDR3 contains 12 residues. The DNA for the CDR3 is TGTGCCAGCAGTTTAGGCTCCTACGAGCAGTACTTC. This sequence encodes CASSLGSYEQYF.

This clonotype was seen ten or more times. The rearrangement joins TRBV27 to TRBJ1-1; TRBD1 is a possible D gene (5 bases). Trimming pared 6 bases from V and 0 bases from J, leaving 11 bases between. Germline assignment: CDR1 MNHEY and CDR2 SMNVEV (reference sequence). This CDR3 is built from 14 residues. Here the CDR3 DNA reads TGTGCCAGCAGCTCAGGGCCGTTGAACACTGAAGCTTTCTTT. This sequence encodes CASSSGPLNTEAFF.

The rearrangement joins TRBV20-1 to TRBJ2-7, with 7 nucleotides matching TRBD2. This CDR3 contains 12 residues. J gave up 4 bases and V 5 bases, and 5 bases lay outside the gene matches. Germline V gene sequence: CDR1 DFQATT, CDR2 SNEGSKA (reference sequence). The CDR3 nucleotides read TGCAGTGCTCCCCTAGCGGAGTACGAGCAGTACTTC. This sequence encodes CSAPLAEYEQYF.